This T cell receptor beta chain was recovered during a study of T cell responses to AZD1222 COVID-19 vaccine. For this clone: Its specificity is unknown.

Whole-study findings and limits: Only a handful of people who got AZD1222 tested seropositive at baseline. White British people made up most donors, females outnumbered males, and clonal diversity was possibly underestimated. There were repertoire samples only from the period after the peak T cell response. Nearly half of the spike-specific TCRs reportedly recognize variant regions that carry no mutations.

The CDR3 has 16 amino acids. Germline-derived CDR1 and CDR2 are LNHNV and YYDKDF (reference sequence). V lost 0 bases and J lost 3, with 14 bases in between. Using immunoSEQ multiplex PCR, the repertoire was profiled, and TCRdb retains in-frame clones only, with some absent. This sample has 150,000 or so clones, with approximately 92% found just once. This material consisted of peripheral blood, taken on day 0 of AZD1222 vaccination. This rearrangement joins TRBV15 to TRBJ1-2; a possible D gene is TRBD1 (6 bases). The sequence was collected from an adult in good health. CDR3 nucleotide sequence: TGTGCCACCAGCAGAGATTGGGGGGGCGTCGACTATGGCTACACCTTC. It yields the protein CATSRDWGGVDYGYTF.